This TCR beta chain was retrieved from a study of shared clonotypes between healthy human individuals. CDR1 SGHAT and CDR2 FQNNGV come from the germline V gene. The CDR3 consists of 15 residues. J lost 6 bases, V lost 6 bases, and 11 bases had no gene match. Clones were sequenced by immunoSEQ multiplex PCR, and TCRdb holds only the in-frame ones, with some missing. The sample has 300,000 to 350,000 clones, around 79% seen once; the top ten hold more than 9%. V gene TRBV11-2 combines with J gene TRBJ2-7; 10 nucleotides line up with TRBD1. Sequencing used memory CD4+ T cells sorted from blood. Subset given: CD45RA-negative fraction. The origin of this receptor is a man aged 25-45 years in good health. The CDR3 region is CASRAIRTGGGEQYF. Written as DNA, the CDR3 is TGTGCCAGCAGGGCAATTCGGACAGGGGGGGGCGAGCAGTACTTC.